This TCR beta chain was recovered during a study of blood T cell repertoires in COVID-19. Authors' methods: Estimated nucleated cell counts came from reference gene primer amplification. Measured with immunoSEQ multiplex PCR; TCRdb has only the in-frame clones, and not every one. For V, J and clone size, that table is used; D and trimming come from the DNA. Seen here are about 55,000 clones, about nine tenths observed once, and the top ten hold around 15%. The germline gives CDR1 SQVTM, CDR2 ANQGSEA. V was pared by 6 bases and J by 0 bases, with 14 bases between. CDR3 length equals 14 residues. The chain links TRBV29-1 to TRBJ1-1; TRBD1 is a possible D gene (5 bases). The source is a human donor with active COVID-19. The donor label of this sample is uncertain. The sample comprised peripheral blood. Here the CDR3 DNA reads TGCAGCGTCCCCAACTACAGGATGAACACTGAAGCTTTCTTT. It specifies CSVPNYRMNTEAFF.